The rows below give T cell receptor beta chains drawn from one sample of a study of T cells after yellow fever vaccination. TCRdb reprocessed the 5' RACE reads with MiXCR, giving one entry per CDR3 protein. The data show 300,000 to 350,000 distinct CDR3 sequences, about 4% seen once. Sequencing was performed on PBMCs, taken 5 days after the yellow fever booster vaccination. The receptors originated from a man younger than 30 who received the YFV17D yellow fever vaccine. CDR3s include the opening cysteine and the closing phenylalanine or tryptophan. A D gene is named only where the DNA matches it firmly. Size tells how often a clone was seen (once, few, many) or the class of an expanded clone, and some rows leave it out.

cdr3_length: 14
clone_size: -
j_call: TRBJ1-1
v_call: TRBV3-1
d_call: -
cdr3_aa: CASSQGTPRAEAFF
cdr3_nt: TGTGCCAGCAGCCAAGGGACCCCGAGGGCTGAAGCTTTCTTT

cdr3_length: 12
clone_size: many
j_call: TRBJ2-3
v_call: TRBV28
d_call: -
cdr3_aa: CASSFGADTQYF
cdr3_nt: TGTGCCAGCAGTTTTGGGGCAGATACGCAGTATTTT

cdr3_length: 14
clone_size: many
j_call: TRBJ1-2
v_call: TRBV7-2
d_call: -
cdr3_aa: CASSMVQQLYGYTF
cdr3_nt: TGTGCCAGCAGTATGGTGCAGCAACTCTATGGCTACACCTTC

cdr3_length: 15
clone_size: few
j_call: TRBJ2-1
v_call: TRBV5-1
d_call: TRBD2
cdr3_aa: CASSHSSGRGNEQFF
cdr3_nt: TGCGCCAGCAGCCACTCTAGCGGGCGGGGCAATGAGCAGTTCTTC

cdr3_length: 13
clone_size: few
j_call: TRBJ1-2
v_call: TRBV7-2
d_call: -
cdr3_aa: CASSLRDRGGYTF
cdr3_nt: TGTGCCAGCAGCTTACGGGACCGGGGTGGCTACACCTTC

cdr3_length: 14
clone_size: -
j_call: TRBJ2-2
v_call: TRBV5-1
d_call: -
cdr3_aa: CASSPLRGTGELFF
cdr3_nt: TGCGCCAGCAGCCCTCTCAGGGGAACCGGGGAGCTGTTTTTT

cdr3_length: 14
clone_size: -
j_call: TRBJ2-7
v_call: TRBV7-9
d_call: -
cdr3_aa: CASTPLLGPYEQYF
cdr3_nt: TGTGCCAGCACCCCCCTACTAGGACCCTACGAGCAGTACTTC

cdr3_length: 15
clone_size: few
j_call: TRBJ2-3
v_call: TRBV7-2
d_call: TRBD2
cdr3_aa: CASSFSGGGRDTQYF
cdr3_nt: TGTGCCAGCAGCTTTAGCGGGGGTGGTCGAGATACGCAGTATTTT

cdr3_length: 12
clone_size: -
j_call: TRBJ1-1
v_call: TRBV29-1
d_call: TRBD1
cdr3_aa: CSAIRGSAEAFF
cdr3_nt: TGCAGCGCGATCAGGGGGTCCGCCGAAGCTTTCTTT

cdr3_length: 13
clone_size: many
j_call: TRBJ1-2
v_call: TRBV20-1
d_call: -
cdr3_aa: CSARDGSNYGYTF
cdr3_nt: TGCAGTGCGAGGGACGGTTCTAACTATGGCTACACCTTC

cdr3_length: 13
clone_size: few
j_call: TRBJ1-1
v_call: TRBV12-3/TRBV12-4
d_call: TRBD1
cdr3_aa: CASSTTGGGQAFF
cdr3_nt: TGTGCCAGCAGCACGACAGGGGGCGGACAAGCTTTCTTT

cdr3_length: 16
clone_size: -
j_call: TRBJ1-2
v_call: TRBV7-9
d_call: TRBD1
cdr3_aa: CASSPPGQVPNYGYTF
cdr3_nt: TGTGCCAGCAGCCCACCGGGACAGGTACCGAACTATGGCTACACCTTC

cdr3_length: 14
clone_size: many
j_call: TRBJ2-5
v_call: TRBV7-2
d_call: -
cdr3_aa: CASSLAGLQETQYF
cdr3_nt: TGTGCCAGCAGCTTAGCTGGGTTACAAGAGACCCAGTACTTC

cdr3_length: 16
clone_size: many
j_call: TRBJ1-3
v_call: TRBV5-6
d_call: -
cdr3_aa: CASSGERGNSGNTIYF
cdr3_nt: TGTGCCAGCAGCGGGGAGAGGGGCAACTCTGGAAACACCATATATTTT

cdr3_length: 12
clone_size: -
j_call: TRBJ1-2
v_call: TRBV7-9
d_call: TRBD1
cdr3_aa: CASSPTGVGYTF
cdr3_nt: TGTGCCAGCAGCCCGACAGGGGTCGGCTACACCTTC

cdr3_length: 16
clone_size: -
j_call: TRBJ2-2
v_call: TRBV6-2/TRBV6-3
d_call: TRBD1
cdr3_aa: CASSWGQGASTGELFF
cdr3_nt: TGTGCCAGCAGTTGGGGACAGGGGGCGTCCACCGGGGAGCTGTTTTTT

cdr3_length: 14
clone_size: -
j_call: TRBJ1-1
v_call: TRBV6-6
d_call: -
cdr3_aa: CASSYYLAQIEAFF
cdr3_nt: TGTGCCAGCAGTTACTATCTGGCGCAGATTGAAGCTTTCTTT